This T cell receptor beta chain was profiled in a study of CD8 T cells in Susac syndrome. When the RNA was reverse transcribed, random hexamers were used with an input of 0.5 to 1 ug. The immunoSEQ assay covered 54 Vbeta and 13 Jbeta segments for CDR3. TCRdb called the immunoSEQ multiplex PCR reads again in MiXCR, with one record for every CDR3 protein. The data contain 65,000 to 90,000 distinct CDR3 sequences, roughly 95% of them singletons. Sequencing of TCR beta, carried out with a high-throughput approach, was applied to CD8+ and CD4+ T cells from the blood. In the multiple sclerosis control group, patients were treatment-naive and had stable or active relapsing-remitting disease. CDR1 and CDR2 from the germline V gene are LNHDA and SQIVND (reference sequence). The ends lost 5 bases at V and 2 bases at J; junction bases unmatched: 6. CDR3 length equals 15 residues.

The sequencing sample was made of CD8+ T cells from PBMCs. This clonotype was sampled from a human donor with multiple sclerosis. The rearrangement joins TRBV19 to TRBJ2-7; 10 nucleotides match TRBD2. The CDR3 spells CASSVRAGGTYEQYF. The CDR3 region has the DNA TGTGCCAGTAGTGTGAGAGCGGGGGGGACCTACGAGCAGTACTTC.